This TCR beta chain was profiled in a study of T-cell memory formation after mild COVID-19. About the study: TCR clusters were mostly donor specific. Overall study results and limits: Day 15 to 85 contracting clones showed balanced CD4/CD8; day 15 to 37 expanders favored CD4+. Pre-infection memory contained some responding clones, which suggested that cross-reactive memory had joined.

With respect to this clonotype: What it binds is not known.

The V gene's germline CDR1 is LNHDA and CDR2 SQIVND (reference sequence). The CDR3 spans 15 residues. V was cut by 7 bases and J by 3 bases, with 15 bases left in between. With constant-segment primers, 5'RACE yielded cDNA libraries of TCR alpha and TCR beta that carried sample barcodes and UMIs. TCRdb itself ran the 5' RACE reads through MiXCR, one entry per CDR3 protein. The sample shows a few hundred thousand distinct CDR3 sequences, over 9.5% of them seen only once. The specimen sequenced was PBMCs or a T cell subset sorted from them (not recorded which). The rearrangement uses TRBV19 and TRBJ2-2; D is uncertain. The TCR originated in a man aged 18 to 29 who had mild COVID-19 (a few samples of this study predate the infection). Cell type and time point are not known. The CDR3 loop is CASNPRVIYTGELFF. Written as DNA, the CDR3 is TGTGCCAGTAACCCCCGCGTCATTTACACCGGGGAGCTGTTTTTT.